These 27 T cell receptor beta chains share one sample of origin, sequenced in a study of human T cells and chemical hapten exposure. As for time point: pre-sensitization, week 0. The sample's treatment: therapeutic diphenylcyclopropenone sensitization with weekly scalp DPC. TCRdb re-called the RACE reads with MiXCR, one entry per CDR3 protein. The repertoire holds 380,000 or so distinct CDR3 sequences, with over 5% as singletons. The specimen was whole blood, collected in connection with sensitization to the hapten diphenylcyclopropenone (DPC). Source of these receptors: a woman under 30 with alopecia areata. Some clones in this sample may be carry-over from other donors' samples.

The rearrangement joins TRBV6-6 to TRBJ2-2, with a tentative D call TRBD2 (5 bases). The CDR3 spans 16 residues. The V and J ends lost 2 bases and 3 bases respectively, with 13 bases between them. Per the germline V gene, CDR1 is MNHNY and CDR2 is SVGAGI (reference sequence). CDR3 nucleotides: TGTGCCAGCAGTTACCCCCCGGGAACGTACACCGGGGAGCTGTTTTTT. Residues: CASSYPPGTYTGELFF.

V gene TRBV2 combines with J gene TRBJ2-5; TRBD2 agrees at 9 bases. V trimming: 3 bases; J trimming: 4 bases; junction bases outside the gene matches: 6. The CDR3 loop spans 15 amino acids. Germline CDR1 is SNHLY and CDR2 is FYNNEI. CDR3 loop: CASSEERGARETQYF. As DNA, the CDR3 is TGTGCCAGCAGTGAGGAGCGGGGGGCCAGAGAGACCCAGTACTTC.

The chain couples TRBV2 to TRBJ1-2; D is unresolved. Germline CDR1 and CDR2: SNHLY and FYNNEI. With 4 bases removed from V and 6 bases from J, the gap between germline ends came to 12 bases. The CDR3 is 13 amino acids. Here the CDR3 DNA reads TGTGCCAGCAGTGCGTACAAGATGAATGGCTACACCTTC. Protein product: CASSAYKMNGYTF.

This clonotype has at least ten counts. V is TRBV29-1 and J is TRBJ1-1, with D uncertain. CDR1 is SQVTM, CDR2 ANQGSEA, per germline. The length of the CDR3 is 10 residues. Trimming cost V 7 bases and J 0 bases, with 3 bases left between them. CDR3: CSAMNTEAFF. The CDR3 nucleotides are TGCAGCGCTATGAACACTGAAGCTTTCTTT.

The chain links TRBV25-1 to TRBJ2-3; D remains ambiguous. Trimming shortened V by 4 bases and J by 0 bases, and 8 bases separated the two germline ends. The CDR3 covers 14 residues. Germline V lookup: CDR1 MGHDK, CDR2 SYGVNS. The CDR3 nucleotides are TGTGCCAGCAGTGGAGACTCTAGCACAGATACGCAGTATTTT. It specifies CASSGDSSTDTQYF.

This clonotype occurred a few times. This chain uses TRBV12-3 or TRBV12-4 with TRBJ2-3, with D possibly TRBD1 on 6 matching bases. The CDR3 length is 13 residues. The V end lost 6 bases, the J end lost 7 bases, and 14 bases lay between the germline ends. The CDR3 region has the DNA TGTGCCAGCAGGGCCTCAGGGGCATATACGCAGTATTTT. It codes for CASRASGAYTQYF.

This clonotype came up many times. The chain is built from TRBV5-1 and TRBJ2-5; D is possibly TRBD1 (6 bases). The germline V gene encodes CDR1 SGHRS and CDR2 YFSETQ. V lost 4 bases, J lost 5 bases, and 12 bases lay in between. CDR3 size: 13 residues. The CDR3 spells CASSVQGTETQYF. The CDR3 DNA reads as TGCGCCAGCAGCGTACAGGGCACTGAGACCCAGTACTTC.

This clonotype was picked up many times. The CDR3 here is CASSLTSQPQHF. CDR3 DNA sequence: TGTGCCAGCAGTTTAACCTCTCAGCCCCAGCATTTT. This chain links TRBV28 with TRBJ1-5, with unresolved D. V was pared by 2 bases and J by 6 bases, with 5 bases between. Germline V gives CDR1 MDHEN, CDR2 SYDVKM. The CDR3 is 12 residues long.

V gene TRBV7-3 combines with J gene TRBJ1-1; D remains ambiguous. There are 14 residues in the CDR3. Germline loops: CDR1 SGHTA, CDR2 FQGTGA. V was shortened by 5 bases and J by 1 base, with 11 bases between the two germline ends. The CDR3 reads CASSPRPTNTEAFF. In DNA form, the CDR3 reads TGTGCCAGCAGCCCCCGACCGACGAACACTGAAGCTTTCTTT.

Ten or more counts support this clonotype. This chain joins TRBV6-2 or TRBV6-3 and TRBJ2-1, with 9 bases lining up with TRBD2. V shed 6 bases and J 13 bases; nucleotides not matched to a gene: 10. Germline V gene lookup returns CDR1 MNHEY and CDR2 SVGEGT. This CDR3 contains 13 residues. CDR3 protein: CASSPAGGVVQFF. CDR3 nucleotides: TGTGCCAGCAGCCCTGCGGGGGGGGTGGTACAGTTCTTC.

This clonotype was counted a few times. The J gene is TRBJ2-1, the V gene TRBV11-2; D is ambiguous. This CDR3 contains 13 residues. Germline CDR1 SGHAT, CDR2 FQNNGV. Here the CDR3 DNA reads TGTGCTTGCAGGAAGGACGCCCTTAATGAGCAGTTCTTC. This encodes CACRKDALNEQFF. Drawing the rest from reference TRBV11-2 and TRBJ2-1, the complete variable domain is EAGVAQSPRYKIIEKRQSVAFWCNPISGHATLYWYQQILGQGPKLLIQFQNNGVVDDSQLPKDRFSAERLKGVDSTLKIQPAKLEDSAVYLCACRKDALNEQFFGPGTRLTVL.

This clonotype has a handful of counts. This chain uses TRBV7-2 with TRBJ1-3; the D is unclear. Germline V gives CDR1 SGHTA, CDR2 FQGNSA. The CDR3 runs 14 residues. Trimming removed 1 base from V and 8 bases from J, with 12 bases in between. DNA of the CDR3: TGTGCCAGCAGCTTAGAGTGGAGACGGGACACCATATATTTT. Its translation is CASSLEWRRDTIYF.

This clonotype appeared many times. The chain recombines TRBV20-1 with TRBJ1-2; a possible D gene is TRBD1 (6 bases). The CDR3 runs to 15 residues. V lost 1 base and J lost 7, with 19 bases in between. The V gene's germline CDR1 is DFQATT and CDR2 SNEGSKA (reference sequence). The CDR3 loop is CSARAWAGEVGGYTF. Written as DNA, the CDR3 is TGCAGTGCTAGAGCGTGGGCAGGGGAAGTTGGTGGCTACACCTTC.

This rearrangement joins TRBV4-2 to TRBJ1-1; no clear D. The CDR3 totals 14 residues. Per germline, CDR1 LGHNA and CDR2 YNFKEQ. The V end lost 1 base, the J end lost 0 bases, and 6 bases lay between the germline ends. The CDR3 sequence: CASSQVSLNTEAFF. CDR3 coding DNA: TGTGCCAGCAGCCAAGTATCGCTGAACACTGAAGCTTTCTTT.

The sample holds many counts of this clonotype. The V gene is TRBV29-1, the J gene TRBJ2-7; 13 nucleotides match TRBD2. Germline V gene lookup returns CDR1 SQVTM and CDR2 ANQGSEA. The V segment lost 5 bases and the J segment 4 bases; nucleotides outside the gene matches: 2. The CDR3 runs 13 residues. The CDR3 region is CSVLGLAGYEQYF. The CDR3, as DNA: TGCAGCGTTCTGGGACTAGCGGGGTACGAGCAGTACTTC.

Ten or more counts support this clonotype. V usage is TRBV28 and J usage is TRBJ2-7; TRBD2 is a possible D gene (5 bases). Trimming took off 3 bases at V and 6 bases at J, with 9 bases between the two ends. Germline V CDR1 and CDR2: MDHEN, SYDVKM. The CDR3 totals 12 residues. Written as DNA, the CDR3 is TGTGCCAGCAGTTTTGGGAGTAGCGAGCAGTACTTC. Translated, it gives CASSFGSSEQYF.

The V gene is TRBV27, the J gene TRBJ1-5; D is undetermined. V lost 5 bases to trimming and J lost 9 bases, with 17 bases between them. Per germline, CDR1 MNHEY and CDR2 SMNVEV (reference sequence). The CDR3 runs to 14 residues. The CDR3 protein is CASSPLIALGPQHF. Written as DNA, the CDR3 is TGTGCCAGCAGTCCTCTTATTGCCTTGGGGCCCCAGCATTTT.

The CDR3 here is CASRHVLGASTDTQYF. As DNA, the CDR3 is TGTGCCAGCAGACACGTCCTGGGGGCTAGCACAGATACGCAGTATTTT. The chain carries TRBV6-2 or TRBV6-3 and TRBJ2-3; tentative D call: TRBD1 (6 bases). CDR1 and CDR2 (germline): MNHEY, SVGEGT. Trimming took 6 bases from V and 0 from J, leaving 16 bases between them. CDR3 length: 16 amino acids.

This clonotype has at least ten counts. The V call is TRBV12-5, the J call TRBJ2-3; TRBD2 agrees at 10 bases. The trim removed 6 bases at V and 0 bases at J, leaving 6 bases unmatched. This CDR3 is 16 amino acids long. CDR1 and CDR2 from the germline V gene are LGHNT and FRNRAP. Here the CDR3 DNA reads TGTGCTAGTGGATCGGGGACTAGCGTAAGCACAGATACGCAGTATTTT. It encodes CASGSGTSVSTDTQYF.

This clonotype occurred many times. The chain carries TRBV20-1 and TRBJ1-5; D not resolved. Germline V gene data show CDR1 as DFQATT and CDR2 as SNEGSKA (reference sequence). V was trimmed by 0 bases and J by 5 bases, leaving 14 bases between them. This CDR3 is 15 amino acids long. This CDR3 is CSARDFQVRDQPQHF. CDR3 nucleotide sequence: TGCAGTGCTAGAGATTTCCAGGTTCGCGATCAGCCCCAGCATTTT.

The gene calls are TRBV7-6 and TRBJ2-2; a weak D match, TRBD2 (5 bases). The V gene lost 5 bases and the J gene lost 3 bases, with 16 bases spanning the gap. The CDR3 length is 16 residues. Germline loops: CDR1 SGHVS, CDR2 FNYEAQ. Written as DNA, the CDR3 is TGTGCCAGCAGCCTTCAACCTAAGGAGGACACCGGGGAGCTGTTTTTT. Translated, it gives CASSLQPKEDTGELFF.

This clonotype was picked up a small number of times. The chain combines TRBV10-3 with TRBJ2-1; 8 bases are a match to TRBD1. This CDR3 has 17 amino acids. Germline CDR1 is ENHRY and CDR2 is SYGVKD. V lost 6 bases to trimming and J lost 0 bases; unmatched junction nucleotides: 10. The CDR3 here is CAIRGLKDRDSYNEQFF. For the CDR3, the DNA is TGTGCCATCAGGGGGCTAAAGGACAGGGACTCCTACAATGAGCAGTTCTTC.

This clonotype occurred many times. The chain uses TRBV20-1 and TRBJ1-5; a possible D gene is TRBD1 (6 bases). Germline CDR1 DFQATT, CDR2 SNEGSKA (reference sequence). V lost 0 bases, J lost 5 bases, and 20 bases lay in between. This CDR3 region has 17 residues. CDR3 in amino acids: CSARDLHRQECHQPQHF. In DNA form, the CDR3 reads TGCAGTGCTAGAGATCTTCATCGACAGGAATGCCATCAGCCCCAGCATTTT.

This clonotype turned up a few times. V is TRBV18 and J is TRBJ2-5; D not certain. This CDR3 region has 14 residues. The V end lost 6 bases, the J end lost 2 bases, and 13 bases lay between the germline ends. Looked up from germline, CDR1 is KGHSH and CDR2 is LQKENI. The CDR3 DNA is TGTGCCAGCTCCGCAATGGCAAATCAAGAGACCCAGTACTTC. This encodes CASSAMANQETQYF.

This clonotype was observed a handful of times. This sequence joins TRBV15 and TRBJ1-2; D is uncertain. The ends were cut back, 0 bases at V and 6 bases at J, with 14 bases in the middle. CDR1 is LNHNV, CDR2 YYDKDF, per germline (reference sequence). The CDR3 loop spans 15 amino acids. The CDR3 loop is CATSRDHVVVNGYTF. For the CDR3, the DNA is TGTGCCACCAGCAGAGATCATGTGGTCGTAAATGGCTACACCTTC.

V is TRBV5-4 and J is TRBJ2-3, with D uncertain. Trimming shortened V by 7 bases and J by 2 bases, and 8 bases separated the two germline ends. The CDR3 spans 12 residues. The germline V gene has CDR1 SGHNT and CDR2 YYREEE (reference sequence). The CDR3 region has the DNA TGTGCCAGCGGCGTCTCCACAGATACGCAGTATTTT. Its protein product is CASGVSTDTQYF.

This clonotype came up many times. This rearrangement joins TRBV4-2 to TRBJ1-6; D is undetermined. CDR3 length: 15 amino acids. CDR1 and CDR2 from the germline V gene are LGHNA and YNFKEQ. Trimming removed 3 bases at V and 2 bases at J, with 8 bases between. In DNA form, the CDR3 reads TGTGCCAGCAGCCATTCGGAACCCTATAATTCACCCCTCCACTTT. Translating gives CASSHSEPYNSPLHF.